This TCR beta chain was found in a study of naive CD8 T cells in extremely preterm neonates (dated by TCRdb to the late 2010s). About the study as a whole: The abstract gives the adult participants' age range as 25-50 years, whereas the methods give 20-50 years. The study compared TCRbeta CDR3 repertoires of sorted naive CD8+ T cells across four age groups: extremely preterm neonates, term neonates, young children and adults. Paper-wide results and their limitations: Preterm neonates had significantly lower iChao1 richness than all other age groups (p < 0.05) and an even clone distribution, indicating a less rich repertoire. Preterm CDR3s were shorter, with fewer N additions and less junctional trimming, and were closer to germline than those of older groups. Prospective longitudinal studies of preterm and term neonates were called for by the authors so that T cell development could be tracked within individuals. A higher proportion of shared CDR3 nucleotide sequences was found in preterm neonates (roughly 2.5%) than in term neonates (approximately 0.4%), young children (roughly 0.03%) and adults (around 0.01%). As limitations, the authors pointed to a small sample size and variable productive template counts among preterm samples.

The peripheral blood donors were five healthy children aged about 16-60 months who were having elective routine surgery, plus five healthy nonsmoking adults. The adult controls were healthy nonsmokers between roughly 19 and 55 years old, with a median age of approximately 41 years. A FACSAria III cell sorter was used to sort live, Annexin V-negative naive CD8+ T cells (CD3+CD8+CD45RA+CCR7+). Per sample, between roughly 17,000 and 110,000 naive CD8+ T cells were obtained by sorting. Ficoll-Paque density gradient centrifugation was used to isolate mononuclear cells from diluted blood. Before sorting, mononuclear cells were cryopreserved in around 10% DMSO plus 90% FBS and kept long term at -150 degrees C. Thawed cells were stained with Annexin V and antibodies against CD3, CD8, CCR7 and CD45RA. The DNeasy Blood and Tissue Kit was used to extract genomic DNA from sorted cell pellets that had been snap-frozen.

The CDR3 spans 18 residues, from the cysteine through the valine. Only the CDR3 region is kept as DNA, spanning 54 bases read in frame from base 1. Trimming leaves V shorter by 6 bases and J shorter by 3 bases, with the junction holding 14 bases beyond the gene matches. The germline V gene yields SNHLY for CDR1 and FYNNEI for CDR2. Of note for this clone: Its antigen is currently not known. Base qualities were left out, and no much larger clone turns up one base away.

A two-step, bias-controlled multiplex PCR was used to amplify TCRbeta CDR3 regions from genomic DNA. Primers specific for every TRBV and TRBJ gene segment were included in the multiplex PCR. TCRbeta repertoire data were generated with the immunoSEQ Assay. Turning to the authors' computational methods: To merge closely related sequences, reads went through filtering and clustering using a relative-frequency ratio and a modified nearest-neighbor algorithm. V, D and J gene assignments for CDR3 sequences followed IMGT annotation. Template counts were quantified against synthetic TCR CDR3 analog sequences and normalized for PCR amplification bias. Only unique productive sequences, defined as in-frame CDR3 sequences lacking stop codons, were included in the analyses. Clonality, defined as 1 minus Pielou's evenness, and iChao1 richness were computed with the immunoSEQ Analyzer software. Statistical testing was performed in JMP, using Student's t-test or a non-parametric test depending on Shapiro-Wilk normality results. TCRdb holds this immuneACCESS table with in-frame rearrangements only. Some clones are missing; in checked studies, unresolved V genes explain under half, and the rest has no known cause. The V and J calls and clone size are taken from that table; D and trimming were inferred from the DNA. The sample contains fewer than 9,000 clones, just over 95% of them found a single time. Under 3% of the sample lies in the top ten.

The sample comprised naive CD8+ T cells from blood. This receptor chain uses TRBV2 and TRBJ2-7; 13 junctional bases match TRBD2. The TCR originated in a human donor in good health. The CDR3 in this case is CASSTGGTSGRAHYEQYV. The sequence in DNA is TGTGCCAGCAGCACAGGGGGCACTAGCGGGAGGGCCCACTACGAGCAGTACGTC.